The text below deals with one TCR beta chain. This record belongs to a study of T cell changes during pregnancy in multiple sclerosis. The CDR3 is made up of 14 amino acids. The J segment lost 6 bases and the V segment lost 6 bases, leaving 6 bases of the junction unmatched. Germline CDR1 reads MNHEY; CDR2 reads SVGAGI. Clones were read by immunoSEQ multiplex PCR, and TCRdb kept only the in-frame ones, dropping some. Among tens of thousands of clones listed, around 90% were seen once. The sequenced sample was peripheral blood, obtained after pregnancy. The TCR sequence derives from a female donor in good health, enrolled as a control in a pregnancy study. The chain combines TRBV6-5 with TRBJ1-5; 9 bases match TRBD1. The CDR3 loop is CASSRTGESQPQHF. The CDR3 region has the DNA TGTGCCAGCAGCCGGACAGGGGAGAGTCAGCCCCAGCATTTT.